A selection of T cell receptor beta chains follows, all from one sample in a study of radiotherapy plus CTLA-4 blockade in lung cancer. Profiling relied on immunoSEQ multiplex PCR, and the TCRdb table lists in-frame clones only, not all of them. The table lists some 87,000 clones, about 80% of them singletons, with approximately 14% in the top ten. The starting material was peripheral blood, obtained from a patient treated with radiotherapy plus ipilimumab. Every receptor here comes from a human donor with non-small cell lung cancer that progressed on radiotherapy plus ipilimumab. CDR3s include the opening cysteine and the closing phenylalanine or tryptophan. The D gene is left open where the match is weak. Clone size is given for some rows only: seen once, a few or many times, or a class if the clone is expanded.

>.|.|TRBV6-5|TRBJ2-7
TGTGCCAGCAGTTACGCCGCTGGATCCATCTACGAGCAGTACTTC
CASSYAAGSIYEQYF
>.|.|TRBV4-1|TRBJ1-6
TGCGCCAGCAGCCAAGTCGCGGGGACTAATTCACCCCTCCACTTT
CASSQVAGTNSPLHF
>.|.|TRBV13|TRBJ1-1
TGTGCCAGCAGCTTAGGCTCTTACACGAGAGGCACTGAAGCTTTCTTT
CASSLGSYTRGTEAFF
>TRBD2|few|TRBV7-9|TRBJ2-3
TGTGCCAGTTGGGCTAGCGGGAGAACAGATACGCAGTATTTT
CASWASGRTDTQYF
>.|.|TRBV19|TRBJ2-3
TGTGCCAGCACCGGGACACCGTCTTTCTGGGATACGCAGTATTTT
CASTGTPSFWDTQYF
>.|.|TRBV7-3|TRBJ2-3
TGTGCCAGCAGCTTATCCGGGACTAGCACAGATACGCAGTATTTT
CASSLSGTSTDTQYF
>.|.|TRBV5-4|TRBJ2-1
TGTGCCAGCAGCTTGGAGGGCCAACGGAATGAGCAGTTCTTC
CASSLEGQRNEQFF
>.|.|TRBV28|TRBJ1-5
TGTGCCAGCAGTTTCCCGGGAAGCAATCAGCCCCAGCATTTT
CASSFPGSNQPQHF
>.|.|TRBV7-2|TRBJ2-7
TGTGCCAGCAGCTTAGGGACGAAGGAGCAGTACTTC
CASSLGTKEQYF
>.|.|TRBV5-6|TRBJ1-2
TGTGCCAGCAGTCTGCCGGCTAACTATGGCTACACCTTC
CASSLPANYGYTF
>.|.|TRBV5-6|TRBJ2-4
TGTGCCAGCAGCCACAGGGTAGCCAAAAACATTCAGTACTTC
CASSHRVAKNIQYF
>.|.|TRBV4-1|TRBJ2-7
TGCGCCAGCGGCCACCGCGAGCAGTACTTC
CASGHREQYF
>.|.|TRBV29-1|TRBJ1-2
TGCAGCGTTGATAAGGCAGGGGCTGGCTACACCTTC
CSVDKAGAGYTF
>.|.|TRBV6-1|TRBJ1-2
TGTGCCAGCACTTACAGGGTTGGCTACACCTTC
CASTYRVGYTF
>.|once|TRBV4-1|TRBJ1-6
TGCGCCAGCAGACCCGGCGGACGTACCAATTCACCCCTCCACTTT
CASRPGGRTNSPLHF